Detailed here is one T cell receptor (beta chain). In the PCR, 60 Vbeta and 13 Jbeta primers were used. Some clones are missing from TCRdb's copy, which holds only in-frame ones; the method was immunoSEQ multiplex PCR. The sample includes some 210,000 clones, roughly 80% of them seen just once. This entry belongs to a study of cytomegalovirus exposure and HLA in healthy donors. The CDR3 runs to 16 residues. The V and J ends lost 3 bases and 2 bases, in that order; junction bases with no gene match: 7. Germline V gives CDR1 KGHSH, CDR2 LQKENI. Specimen: PBMCs. V usage is TRBV18 and J usage is TRBJ1-1; 9 bases match TRBD1. This sequence originates from a woman aged 25 to 39 in good health and CMV-seropositive. Here the CDR3 reads CASSPLNRGPNTEAFF. CDR3 in DNA: TGTGCCAGCTCACCGCTAAACAGGGGGCCCAACACTGAAGCTTTCTTT.